The TCR beta chain under discussion was sequenced for a study of T cell repertoires in cytomegalovirus infection. Study-level points and caveats: CMV-specific TCR beta clonotypes restricted by HLA-C dominated the ex vivo response.

Via MiXCR, TCRdb re-called the reads, giving one row per CDR3 protein. The sample holds about 500,000 distinct CDR3 sequences, roughly a third seen once. This clonotype appeared a few times. Its target is unknown. V dropped 0 bases and J dropped 2 bases, with 14 bases sitting between them. The germline V gene encodes CDR1 ENHRY and CDR2 SYGVKD. This CDR3 region has 17 residues. The specimen comprised cultured PBMCs, sampled from culture after CMV antigen stimulation. V usage is TRBV10-3 and J usage is TRBJ1-5; the D is unclear. The source is a human donor in good health (CMV status not recorded). Some clones in this sample may be carry-over from other donors' samples. CDR3 coding DNA: TGTGCCATCAGTGAGTCAGAGGGTCTAGGTGGCAATCAGCCCCAGCATTTT. Its protein is CAISESEGLGGNQPQHF.